This T cell receptor beta chain was sequenced for a study of blood T cell repertoires in COVID-19. In this sample, this clone turned up a few times. Germline CDR1 reads SGHNT; CDR2 reads YENEEA. This CDR3 is built from 16 residues. V lost 2 bases, J lost 4 bases, and 7 bases stayed unmatched. Produced via immunoSEQ multiplex PCR; TCRdb's table is partial and in-frame only. Among about 46,000 clones listed, 80% to 90% were seen once. The specimen was peripheral blood. The receptor was derived from a man aged 55-75 years with acute or convalescent COVID-19. The rearrangement links TRBV11-3 to TRBJ2-1, with 8 bases fitting TRBD2. CDR3 sequence (DNA): TGTGCCAGCAGCTTATTAGGTAGCGGGACGTACAATGAGCAGTTCTTC. Protein product: CASSLLGSGTYNEQFF.